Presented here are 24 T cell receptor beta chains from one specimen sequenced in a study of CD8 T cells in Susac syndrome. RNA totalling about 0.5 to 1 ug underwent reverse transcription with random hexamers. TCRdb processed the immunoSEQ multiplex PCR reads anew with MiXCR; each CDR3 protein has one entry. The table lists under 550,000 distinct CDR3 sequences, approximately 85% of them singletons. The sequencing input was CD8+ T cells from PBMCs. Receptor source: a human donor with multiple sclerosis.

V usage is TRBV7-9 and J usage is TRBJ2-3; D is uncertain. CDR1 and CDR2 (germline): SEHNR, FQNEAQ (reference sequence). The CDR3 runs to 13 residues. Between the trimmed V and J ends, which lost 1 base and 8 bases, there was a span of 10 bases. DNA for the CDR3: TGTGCCAGCAGCTTAGAGCTCTCGGCTACGCAGTATTTT. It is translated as CASSLELSATQYF.

CDR3: CASSDSIRFGYTF. DNA for the CDR3: TGTGCCAGCAGTGACTCGATTCGGTTTGGCTACACCTTC. The V call is TRBV6-4, the J call TRBJ1-2; D call uncertain. Germline V CDR1 and CDR2: MRHNA, SNTAGT. V was shortened by 0 bases and J by 7 bases, with 9 bases between the two germline ends. This CDR3 comprises 13 residues.

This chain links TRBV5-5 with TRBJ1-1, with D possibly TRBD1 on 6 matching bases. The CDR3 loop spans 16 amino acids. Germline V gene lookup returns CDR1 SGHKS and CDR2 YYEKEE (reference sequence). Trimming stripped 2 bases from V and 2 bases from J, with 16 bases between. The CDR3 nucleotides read TGTGCCAGCAGCTTTGGTAACGGGGGCGGAAACACTGAAGCTTTCTTT. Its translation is CASSFGNGGGNTEAFF.

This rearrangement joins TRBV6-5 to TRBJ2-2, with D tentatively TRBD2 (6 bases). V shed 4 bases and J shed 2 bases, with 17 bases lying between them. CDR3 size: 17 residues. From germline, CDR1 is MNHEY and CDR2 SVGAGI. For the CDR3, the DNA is TGTGCCAGCAGTTCACCCCCCGGGGAGGCAAACACCGGGGAGCTGTTTTTT. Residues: CASSSPPGEANTGELFF.

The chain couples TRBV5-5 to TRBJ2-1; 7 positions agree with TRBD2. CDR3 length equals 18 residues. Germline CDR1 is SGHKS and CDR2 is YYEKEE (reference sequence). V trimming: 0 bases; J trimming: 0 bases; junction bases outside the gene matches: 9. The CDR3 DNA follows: TGTGCCAGCAGCTTGGAGGCGGGAGTGGTCCCCTCCTACAATGAGCAGTTCTTC. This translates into CASSLEAGVVPSYNEQFF.

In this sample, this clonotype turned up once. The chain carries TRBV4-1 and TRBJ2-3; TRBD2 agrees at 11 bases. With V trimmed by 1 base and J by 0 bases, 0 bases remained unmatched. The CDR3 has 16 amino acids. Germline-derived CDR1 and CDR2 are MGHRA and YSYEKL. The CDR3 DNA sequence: TGCGCCAGCAGCCAAGGGACTAGCGGGAGCACAGATACGCAGTATTTT. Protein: CASSQGTSGSTDTQYF.

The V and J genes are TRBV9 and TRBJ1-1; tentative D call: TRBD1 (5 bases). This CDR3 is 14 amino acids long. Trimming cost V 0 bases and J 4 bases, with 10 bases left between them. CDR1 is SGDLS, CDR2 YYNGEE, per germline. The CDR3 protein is CASSVGGAGTEAFF. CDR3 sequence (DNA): TGTGCCAGCAGCGTAGGAGGGGCAGGCACTGAAGCTTTCTTT.

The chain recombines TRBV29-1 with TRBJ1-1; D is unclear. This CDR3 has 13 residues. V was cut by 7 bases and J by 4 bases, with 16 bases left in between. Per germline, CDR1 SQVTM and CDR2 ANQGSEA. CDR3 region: CSAPSRAGTEAFF. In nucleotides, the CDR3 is TGCAGCGCTCCGTCCCGGGCGGGCACTGAAGCTTTCTTT.

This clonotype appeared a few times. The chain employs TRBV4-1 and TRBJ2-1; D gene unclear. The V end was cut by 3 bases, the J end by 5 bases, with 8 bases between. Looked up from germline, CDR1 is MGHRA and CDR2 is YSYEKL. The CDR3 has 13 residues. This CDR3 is CASSQDHNNEQFF. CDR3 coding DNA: TGCGCCAGCAGCCAGGATCACAACAATGAGCAGTTCTTC.

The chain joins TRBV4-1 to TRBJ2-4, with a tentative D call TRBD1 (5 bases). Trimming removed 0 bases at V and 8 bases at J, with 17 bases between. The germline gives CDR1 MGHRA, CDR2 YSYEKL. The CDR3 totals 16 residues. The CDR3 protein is CASSQDWGREGDIQYF. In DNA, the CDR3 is TGCGCCAGCAGCCAAGATTGGGGCAGGGAAGGAGACATTCAGTACTTC.

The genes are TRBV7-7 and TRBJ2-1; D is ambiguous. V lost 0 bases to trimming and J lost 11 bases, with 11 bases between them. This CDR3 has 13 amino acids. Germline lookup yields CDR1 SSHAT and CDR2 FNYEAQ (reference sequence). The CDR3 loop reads CASSLATGGQQFF. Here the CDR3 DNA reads TGTGCCAGCAGCTTAGCGACGGGCGGTCAGCAGTTCTTC.

DNA of the CDR3: TGTGCCAGCAGTTATGGACACCCGAGCTCCTACGAGCAGTACTTC. This sequence encodes CASSYGHPSSYEQYF. J is TRBJ2-7 and V is TRBV12-3 or TRBV12-4, with a weak D call TRBD1 (5 bases). V was cut by 4 bases and J by 0 bases, with 13 bases left in between. The CDR3 sequence is 15 residues long.

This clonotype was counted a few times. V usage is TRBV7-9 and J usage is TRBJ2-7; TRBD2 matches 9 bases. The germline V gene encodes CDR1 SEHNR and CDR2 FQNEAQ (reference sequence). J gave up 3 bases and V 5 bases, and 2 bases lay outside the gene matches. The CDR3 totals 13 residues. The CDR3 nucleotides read TGTGCCAGCAGCCAGCGGGGGGACTACGAGCAGTACTTC. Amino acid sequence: CASSQRGDYEQYF.

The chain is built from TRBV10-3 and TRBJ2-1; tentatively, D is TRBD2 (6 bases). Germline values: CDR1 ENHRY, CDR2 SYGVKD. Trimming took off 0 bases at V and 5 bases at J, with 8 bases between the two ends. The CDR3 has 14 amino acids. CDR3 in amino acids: CAISESVADNEQFF. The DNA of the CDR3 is TGTGCCATCAGTGAGTCTGTAGCGGACAATGAGCAGTTCTTC.

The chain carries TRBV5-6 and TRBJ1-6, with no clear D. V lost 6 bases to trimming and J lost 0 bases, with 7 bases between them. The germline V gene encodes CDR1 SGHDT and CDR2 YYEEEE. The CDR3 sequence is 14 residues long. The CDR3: CASIESSYNSPLHF. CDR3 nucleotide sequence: TGTGCCAGCATCGAGAGCTCCTATAATTCACCCCTCCACTTT.

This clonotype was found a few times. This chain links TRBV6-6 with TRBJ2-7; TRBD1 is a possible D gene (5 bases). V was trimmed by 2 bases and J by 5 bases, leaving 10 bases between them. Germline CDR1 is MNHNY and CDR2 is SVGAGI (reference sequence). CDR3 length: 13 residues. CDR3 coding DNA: TGTGCCAGCAGTTACGAGACAGAGGACGAGCAGTACTTC. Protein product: CASSYETEDEQYF.

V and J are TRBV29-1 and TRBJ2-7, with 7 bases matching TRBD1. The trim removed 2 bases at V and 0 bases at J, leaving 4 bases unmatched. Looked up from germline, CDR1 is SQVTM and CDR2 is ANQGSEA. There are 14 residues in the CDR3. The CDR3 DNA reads TGCAGCGTTGAATGGGACAGCCCCTCCTACGAGCAGTACTTC. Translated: CSVEWDSPSYEQYF.

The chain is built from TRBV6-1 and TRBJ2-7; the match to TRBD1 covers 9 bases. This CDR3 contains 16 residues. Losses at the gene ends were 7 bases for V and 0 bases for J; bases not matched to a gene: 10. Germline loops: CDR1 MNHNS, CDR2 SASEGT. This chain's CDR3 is CASKTGGTSPSYEQYF. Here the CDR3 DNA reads TGTGCCAGCAAAACAGGGGGCACCTCTCCCTCCTACGAGCAGTACTTC.

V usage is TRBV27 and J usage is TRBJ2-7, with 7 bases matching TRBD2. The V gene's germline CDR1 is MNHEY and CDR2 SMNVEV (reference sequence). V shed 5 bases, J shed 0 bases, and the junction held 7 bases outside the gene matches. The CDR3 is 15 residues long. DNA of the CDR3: TGTGCCAGCAGTCGCCGGGGGGTTAGCTCCTACGAGCAGTACTTC. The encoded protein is CASSRRGVSSYEQYF.

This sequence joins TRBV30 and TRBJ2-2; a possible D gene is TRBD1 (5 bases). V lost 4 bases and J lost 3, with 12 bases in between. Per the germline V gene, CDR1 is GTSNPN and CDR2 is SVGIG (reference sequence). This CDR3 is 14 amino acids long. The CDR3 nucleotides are TGTGCCTGGAACCTCAAAGGGGACACCGGGGAGCTGTTTTTT. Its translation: CAWNLKGDTGELFF. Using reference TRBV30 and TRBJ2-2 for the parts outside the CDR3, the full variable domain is SQTIHQWPATLVQPVGSPLSLECTVEGTSNPNLYWYRQAAGRGLQLLFYSVGIGQISSEVPQNLSASRPQDRQFILSSKKLLLSDSGFYLCAWNLKGDTGELFFGEGSRLTVL.

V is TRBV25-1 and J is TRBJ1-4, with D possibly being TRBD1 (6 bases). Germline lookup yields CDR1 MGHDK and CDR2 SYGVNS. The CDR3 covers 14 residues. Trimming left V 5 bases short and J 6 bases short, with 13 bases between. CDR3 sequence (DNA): TGTGCCAGCAGTAGGGGGGTCAGTCATGAAAAACTGTTTTTT. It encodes CASSRGVSHEKLFF.

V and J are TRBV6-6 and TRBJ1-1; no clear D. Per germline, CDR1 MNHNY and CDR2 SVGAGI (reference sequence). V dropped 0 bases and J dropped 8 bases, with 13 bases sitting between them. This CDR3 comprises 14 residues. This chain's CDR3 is CASSYSILGPEAFF. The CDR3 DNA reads TGTGCCAGCAGTTACTCAATTCTAGGGCCAGAAGCTTTCTTT.

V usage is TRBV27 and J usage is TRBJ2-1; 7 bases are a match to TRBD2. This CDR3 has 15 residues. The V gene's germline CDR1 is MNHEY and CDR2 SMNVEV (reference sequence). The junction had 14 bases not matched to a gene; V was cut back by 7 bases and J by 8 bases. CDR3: CASTPFGRLGYEQFF. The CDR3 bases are TGTGCCAGCACCCCTTTCGGGAGGTTGGGTTATGAGCAGTTCTTC.

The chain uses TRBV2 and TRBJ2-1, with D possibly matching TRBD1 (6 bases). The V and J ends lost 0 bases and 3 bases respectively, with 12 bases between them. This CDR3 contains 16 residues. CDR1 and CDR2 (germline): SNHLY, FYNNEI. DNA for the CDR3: TGTGCCAGCAGTGAAGCGTGGGCAGGGGACTACAATGAGCAGTTCTTC. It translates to CASSEAWAGDYNEQFF.